These 18 T cell receptor beta chains came from one sample sequenced in a study of identical twins' blood T cells (dated by TCRdb to 2012 to 2015). Library preparation used 5' RACE. The sample was run on an Illumina Genome Analyzer IIx. TCRdb took the public reads, trimmed them with fastp at Q25, ran MiXCR for clone calling and kept in-frame beta chains. One record per CDR3 amino acid sequence lists the most common genes and DNA. The sample table contains 300,000 to 400,000 distinct CDR3 sequences; only one count was recorded for roughly 31% of them. Around 5.6% of the sample lies in the top ten. The sequenced sample consisted of PBMCs. These TCRs come from a woman aged 18 to 50 in good health.

The chain joins TRBV7-2 to TRBJ2-3; D may correspond to TRBD1 or TRBD2 (5 bases each). Trimming left V 2 bases short and J 6 bases short, with 12 bases between. Germline loops: CDR1 SGHTA, CDR2 FQGNSA. The CDR3 loop spans 14 amino acids. The CDR3 protein is CASSLWGFEDTQYF. The CDR3 DNA sequence: TGTGCCAGCAGCTTATGGGGGTTTGAGGATACGCAGTATTTT.

Points on this clonotype: At one end, the junction sequence differs from germline, possibly due to a read error. This chain uses TRBV9 with TRBJ2-7; TRBD1 or TRBD2 may be the D gene (5 bases each). Per the germline V gene, CDR1 is SGDLS and CDR2 is YYNGEE. The CDR3 loop spans 13 amino acids. The CDR3 region is CVSSSGAYYEQYF. The CDR3 coding sequence is TGTGTCAGCAGCTCCGGGGCTTACTACGAGCAGTACTTC. The full variable domain, rest sourced from reference TRBV9 and TRBJ2-7, is DSGVTQTPKHLITATGQRVTLRCSPRSGDLSVYWYQQSLDQGLQFLIQYYNGEERAKGNILERFSAQQFPDLHSELNLSSLELGDSALYFCVSSSGAYYEQYFGPGTRLTVT.

This clonotype was seen a handful of times. This rearrangement joins TRBV2 to TRBJ2-1; D may be TRBD2 (6 bases). CDR1 is SNHLY, CDR2 FYNNEI, per germline. This CDR3 is built from 16 residues. V lost 3 bases to trimming and J lost 0 bases, with 12 bases between them. CDR3 in DNA: TGTGCCAGCAGTGATTTAGCGGTATACTCCTACAATGAGCAGTTCTTC. The encoded protein is CASSDLAVYSYNEQFF.

The CDR3 reads CASSSAQGHGEAFF. CDR3 nucleotides: TGTGCCAGCAGCTCAGCGCAGGGGCATGGTGAAGCTTTCTTT. The chain links TRBV7-2 to TRBJ1-1; maybe TRBD1 (6 bases). With 4 bases removed from V and 7 bases from J, the gap between germline ends came to 16 bases. Germline CDR1 SGHTA, CDR2 FQGNSA. CDR3 length: 14 amino acids.

V gene TRBV19 combines with J gene TRBJ1-2; D gene uncertain. Trimming took off 2 bases at V and 0 bases at J, with 7 bases between the two ends. Germline loops: CDR1 LNHDA, CDR2 SQIVND (reference sequence). There are 14 residues in the CDR3. The CDR3 DNA follows: TGTGCCAGTAGTATACTGGGGACTAACTATGGCTACACCTTC. This encodes CASSILGTNYGYTF.

This clonotype was seen more than once but under ten times. The gene calls are TRBV14 and TRBJ2-4; 7 bases agree with TRBD1. The trim removed 0 bases at V and 7 bases at J, leaving 3 bases unmatched. The CDR3 spans 14 residues. Germline-derived CDR1 and CDR2 are SGHDN and FVKESK. The CDR3, as DNA: TGTGCCAGCAGCCAAGAGACACAGGGGAACATTCAGTACTTC. As protein: CASSQETQGNIQYF.

This clonotype came up once. The chain uses TRBV9 and TRBJ2-1; TRBD2 agrees at 7 bases. The V segment lost 0 bases and the J segment 5 bases; nucleotides outside the gene matches: 8. Germline V gene sequence: CDR1 SGDLS, CDR2 YYNGEE. This CDR3 contains 16 residues. The CDR3 sequence is CASSVAGLAVNNEQFF. For the CDR3, the DNA is TGTGCCAGCAGCGTAGCCGGGCTAGCGGTGAACAATGAGCAGTTCTTC.

This clonotype has a handful of counts. The chain links TRBV12-3 or TRBV12-4 to TRBJ1-1, with D uncertain. This CDR3 comprises 14 residues. Trimming stripped 2 bases from V and 0 bases from J, with 7 bases between. The CDR3 sequence: CASSLWQMNTEAFF. CDR3 nucleotide sequence: TGTGCCAGCAGTTTATGGCAGATGAACACTGAAGCTTTCTTT.

The gene calls are TRBV10-3 and TRBJ1-1; no definite D call. Germline CDR1 reads ENHRY; CDR2 reads SYGVKD. The V end lost 6 bases, the J end lost 0 bases, and 8 bases lay between the germline ends. The CDR3 extends over 13 amino acids. In nucleotides, the CDR3 is TGTGCCATCAGCCAGGTGATGAACACTGAAGCTTTCTTT. It translates to CAISQVMNTEAFF.

The gene calls are TRBV5-1 and TRBJ2-7, with a possible D match to TRBD1 (6 bases). Germline CDR1 SGHRS, CDR2 YFSETQ. The CDR3 has 13 amino acids. V was clipped by 8 bases and J by 4 bases, with 16 bases between them. The DNA for the CDR3 is TGCGCCAGTCGCGCCCAGGGGTTGTACGAGCAGTACTTC. It translates to CASRAQGLYEQYF.

This clonotype occurred a few times. This chain connects TRBV11-3 to TRBJ2-5; no definite D call. V lost 4 bases and J 7 bases, leaving 7 bases between the germline ends. The CDR3 contains 11 residues. CDR1 is SGHNT, CDR2 YENEEA, per germline. Here the CDR3 reads CASSSGWTQYF. CDR3 DNA: TGTGCCAGCAGCTCCGGATGGACCCAGTACTTC.

V gene TRBV29-1 combines with J gene TRBJ1-1; possible D gene TRBD1, 6 bases. Germline-derived CDR1 and CDR2 are SQVTM and ANQGSEA. V lost 7 bases, J lost 8 bases, and 14 bases lay in between. The CDR3 has 11 residues. CDR3 sequence reads: CSAEGGTEAFF. The DNA of the CDR3 is TGCAGCGCCGAAGGAGGGACAGAAGCTTTCTTT. Filled out from reference TRBV29-1 and TRBJ1-1, the complete variable domain reads SAVISQKPSRDICQRGTSLTIQCQVDSQVTMMFWYRQQPGQSLTLIATANQGSEATYESGFVIDKFPISRPNLTFSTLTVSNMSPEDSSIYLCSAEGGTEAFFGQGTRLTVV.

This clonotype was counted many times. The chain carries TRBV7-9 and TRBJ1-2; no definite D call. Trimming removed 3 bases from V and 7 bases from J, with 6 bases in between. The CDR3 sequence is 11 residues long. Germline V lookup: CDR1 SEHNR, CDR2 FQNEAQ (reference sequence). Here the CDR3 reads CASSLTFGYTF. The CDR3 DNA follows: TGTGCCAGCAGCTTGACCTTTGGCTACACCTTC.

Regarding this clonotype: The junction departs from germline at one end; a sequencing error may be responsible. The genes are TRBV12-3 or TRBV12-4 and TRBJ1-5; 8 positions match TRBD1. The CDR3 consists of 14 residues. CDR3 in amino acids: CASSSGQGNRPQHF. The DNA of the CDR3 is TGTGCCAGCAGTTCCGGACAGGGCAATCGGCCCCAGCATTTT.

This clonotype was seen a few times. The CDR3 loop is CASSVEGEDEQFF. CDR3 sequence (DNA): TGTGCCAGCAGCGTAGAAGGCGAAGATGAGCAGTTCTTC. The gene calls are TRBV9 and TRBJ2-1, with unresolved D. CDR1 SGDLS and CDR2 YYNGEE come from the germline V gene. The V end lost 0 bases, the J end lost 8 bases, and 9 bases lay between the germline ends. The CDR3 consists of 13 residues.

V gene TRBV20-1 combines with J gene TRBJ1-6; a possible D gene is TRBD1 (5 bases). This CDR3 comprises 14 residues. Trimming cost V 5 bases and J 7 bases, with 15 bases left between them. CDR1 and CDR2 (germline): DFQATT, SNEGSKA (reference sequence). The CDR3 here is CSAPRDPNNSPLHF. In nucleotides, the CDR3 is TGCAGTGCTCCTCGGGACCCAAACAATTCACCCCTCCACTTT.

This chain uses TRBV3-1 with TRBJ2-3, with D perhaps matching TRBD2 (6 bases). V gave up 3 bases and J gave up 4 bases, with 8 bases separating them. Per germline, CDR1 LGHDT and CDR2 YNNKEL (reference sequence). The CDR3 covers 13 residues. The CDR3 spells CASSHGLPDTQYF. The CDR3 DNA reads TGTGCCAGCAGCCATGGACTACCAGATACGCAGTATTTT.

This clonotype was counted ten times or more. This chain joins TRBV6-6 and TRBJ2-1; 9 bases map to TRBD2. The CDR3 contains 16 residues. The V and J ends lost 6 bases and 4 bases, in that order; junction bases with no gene match: 10. Per germline, CDR1 MNHNY and CDR2 SVGAGI (reference sequence). CDR3 nucleotide sequence: TGTGCCAGCAGGGGCAGCAGCGCGGGAGGGTACAATGAGCAGTTCTTC. Translated: CASRGSSAGGYNEQFF.